The subject of this entry is one TCR beta chain. At least ten counts were recorded for this clonotype. Which antigen it targets is not known. No much larger clone exists at a distance of one base, and base qualities are not known. The sample originates from a study of CD8+CD57+ T cells in acquired aplastic anemia (dated by TCRdb to 2017 to 2018). Study-wide context: On average, sorted CD4+ and CD8+ cells yielded 3.2 ug of extracted DNA, with a range of roughly 0.19 to 27.4 ug. CD8+CD57+ expansion was defined as frequency above the mean frequency observed in healthy subjects. Results the study describes overall, beyond this receptor: No significant difference in CD8+ Simpson's diversity was found between patients and healthy controls (P=0.060). Around 30 CD8+ CDR3 sequences were found in both patients and controls but appeared to be highly expressed in patients and within the immunodominant clones of the patients.

Trimming takes 5 bases from V and 5 bases from J, and the germline ends sit 12 bases apart. The CDR3 covers 13 residues, taking in both the cysteine and the phenylalanine. Kept here is only the CDR3 DNA, which spans 39 bases and is read in frame from base 1. Via the germline V gene, CDR1 is SGHTA and CDR2 FQGTGA. The patients picked for sequencing were ones in whom flow cytometry had shown an expansion of CD8+CD57+ cells. All patients had severe acquired aplastic anemia diagnosed by International Study of Aplastic Anemia and Agranulocytosis and Camitta criteria. At the time blood was sampled, none of the patients had received any therapy. TCR repertoires of sorted CD4+ and CD8+ blood T cells from severe aplastic anemia patients and healthy subjects were deep-sequenced in the study. Patients were enrolled under clinicaltrials.gov protocols 00001620, 01623167, 00001397, 00071045, 00081523 and 00961064 in the USA. Ficoll-Paque density gradient centrifugation was used to isolate peripheral blood mononuclear cells. Before DNA was extracted, CD4+ and CD8+ T cells were sorted using either FACS or magnetic beads.

TCR beta VDJ combination and CDR3 sequence profiling used genomic DNA as the template. An Illumina HiSeq 2000 was used for TCR repertoire sequencing. The authors processed their data as follows. TRBV/TRBJ rearrangement plots, CDR3 size and DJ length profiles, and Simpson's diversity index were used to assess repertoires. The most abundant DNA sequence in the deep sequencing data was taken as the immunodominant clone. CDR3 amino acid sequences were screened for sharing across subjects and compared with published repertoires and the VDJdb database. TCRdb's own reprocessing of the public reads used fastp at Q25 and MiXCR and kept productive beta chains. Here each entry gathers all rows of one CDR3 protein and keeps the most common genes and DNA. These V and J calls rely on TCRdb rather than the paper's analysis. This sample holds around 180,000 distinct CDR3 sequences; nearly 50% were observed only once. Of the sample, 13% is held by the ten largest clones.

The chain is encoded by TRBV7-3 joined to TRBJ1-2; D gene: possibly TRBD1, on 5 matching bases. Sequencing was done on a sample of sorted CD4+, CD8+, or CD8+CD57+ T cells (not recorded which) from PBMCs. The clonotype originates from a human donor with aplastic anemia. The sequenced DNA: TGTGCCAGCAGCCCCAGGGCCGATTATGGCTACACCTTC. Translated, it reads CASSPRADYGYTF. The CDR3 plus the reference TRBV7-3 and TRBJ1-2 genes for the other parts give the full variable domain: GAGVSQTPSNKVTEKGKYVELRCDPISGHTALYWYRQSLGQGPEFLIYFQGTGAADDSGLPNDRFFAVRPEGSVSTLKIQRTERGDSAVYLCASSPRADYGYTFGSGTRLTVV.